The 19 T cell receptor beta chains presented below share a single source sample, sequenced in a study of T-cell reconstitution after alpha-beta-depleted transplantation in children. Construction of the TCRbeta library involved unique molecular identifiers. TCRdb independently ran MiXCR on the PCR reads; one entry per CDR3 protein. Of about 580,000 distinct CDR3 sequences in the sample, roughly 23% are singletons; the top ten hold approximately 14%. Sequenced here: PBMCs, mostly from graft donor cells, sampled 360 days after TCRalphabeta/CD19-depleted stem cell transplant. These receptors came from a boy less than two years old who had a stem cell transplant for acute myeloid leukemia, so the T cells may come from the graft donor.

Many counts were recorded for this clonotype. The rearrangement links TRBV5-1 to TRBJ2-1; D possibly corresponds to TRBD2 (5 bases). The CDR3 is 11 residues long. CDR1 SGHRS and CDR2 YFSETQ come from the germline V gene. Deletions cut 4 bases from V and 9 bases from J, with 8 bases between. CDR3 nucleotides: TGCGCCAGCAGCATCAGCGGTGAGCAGTTCTTC. Protein sequence: CASSISGEQFF.

The chain uses TRBV6-5 and TRBJ1-1; D might be TRBD1 (6 bases). In germline, CDR1 is MNHEY, CDR2 SVGAGI. The V and J ends lost 2 bases and 4 bases respectively, with 14 bases between them. The length of the CDR3 is 15 residues. CDR3 loop: CASSYVRGLSTEAFF. In nucleotides, the CDR3 is TGTGCCAGCAGTTACGTTCGGGGGCTCAGCACTGAAGCTTTCTTT.

This clonotype was observed a few times. The J gene is TRBJ2-4, the V gene TRBV7-8; 9 bases are a match to TRBD2. The germline CDR1 and CDR2 sequences are SGHVS and FQNEAQ. Germline trimming cut 3 bases from V and 8 bases from J; bases unmatched to any gene: 11. The CDR3 is 16 amino acids. CDR3 residues: CASSLRLAGQGDIQYF. The CDR3 DNA reads TGTGCCAGCAGCTTGCGGCTAGCGGGGCAGGGAGACATTCAGTACTTC.

The genes are TRBV7-2 and TRBJ1-5; D possibly corresponds to TRBD1 (5 bases). V was pared by 2 bases and J by 3 bases, with 11 bases between. CDR1 and CDR2 (germline): SGHTA, FQGNSA. The CDR3 consists of 15 residues. CDR3 in DNA: TGTGCCAGCAGCTTAACGGGGCGGAACAATCAGCCCCAGCATTTT. It is translated as CASSLTGRNNQPQHF.

The chain couples TRBV7-9 to TRBJ2-2; the D is unclear. The V and J ends lost 5 bases and 1 base respectively, with 14 bases between them. CDR3 length equals 16 residues. Germline loops: CDR1 SEHNR, CDR2 FQNEAQ (reference sequence). The CDR3 bases are TGTGCCAGCAGCCCTTGGGCCCTCATGAACACCGGGGAGCTGTTTTTT. Amino acids: CASSPWALMNTGELFF. The full variable domain, completed using reference TRBV7-9 and TRBJ2-2, is DTGVSQNPRHKITKRGQNVTFRCDPISEHNRLYWYRQTLGQGPEFLTYFQNEAQLEKSRLLSDRFSAERPKGSFSTLEIQRTEQGDSAMYLCASSPWALMNTGELFFGEGSRLTVL.

The chain is built from TRBV5-1 and TRBJ1-2; D unresolved. Trimming pared 0 bases from V and 3 bases from J, leaving 9 bases between. The CDR3 totals 14 residues. Germline assignment: CDR1 SGHRS and CDR2 YFSETQ. CDR3 nucleotides: TGCGCCAGCAGCTTGGCCGTTCAGGACTATGGCTACACCTTC. Translation: CASSLAVQDYGYTF.

The table lists this clonotype with many counts. The chain is built from TRBV12-3 or TRBV12-4 and TRBJ2-1; D ambiguous. The germline V and J ends were trimmed by 4 bases and 8 bases, with 15 bases remaining between them. The CDR3 covers 14 residues. The CDR3 DNA reads TGTGCCAGCAGTTCTGCCGCCCAGTATGATGAGCAGTTCTTC. The encoded protein is CASSSAAQYDEQFF.

This clonotype was detected a few times. The chain combines TRBV4-3 with TRBJ2-1; the D gene is possibly TRBD1 (6 bases). V was shortened by 0 bases and J by 4 bases, with 19 bases between the two germline ends. Germline loops: CDR1 LGHNA, CDR2 YSLEER. The CDR3 has 18 amino acids. The CDR3 here is CASSQDPTLPGVYNEQFF. CDR3 coding DNA: TGCGCCAGCAGCCAAGATCCGACGCTGCCAGGGGTGTACAATGAGCAGTTCTTC.

This clonotype has a handful of counts. The genes are TRBV10-3 and TRBJ1-1; D not certain. This CDR3 comprises 13 residues. V was pared by 2 bases and J by 3 bases, with 7 bases between. CDR1 ENHRY and CDR2 SYGVKD come from the germline V gene. CDR3 sequence: CAISEEGDTEAFF. In DNA, the CDR3 is TGTGCCATCAGTGAGGAGGGAGACACTGAAGCTTTCTTT.

This clonotype was counted many times. The chain recombines TRBV29-1 with TRBJ2-3; D possibly matches TRBD1 or TRBD2 (5 bases each). Germline V gene data show CDR1 as SQVTM and CDR2 as ANQGSEA. V was cut by 0 bases and J by 4 bases, with 14 bases left in between. The CDR3 is 15 amino acids. The CDR3 loop is CSVEEGRGHADTQYF. As DNA, the CDR3 is TGCAGCGTTGAAGAAGGTCGGGGCCACGCAGATACGCAGTATTTT.

The chain is built from TRBV12-3 or TRBV12-4 and TRBJ2-1; D is perhaps TRBD1 (6 bases). This CDR3 has 14 amino acids. V was clipped by 3 bases and J by 5 bases, with 11 bases between them. The CDR3 sequence: CASSLRQGHNEQFF. DNA for the CDR3: TGTGCCAGCAGTTTGAGGCAGGGGCACAATGAGCAGTTCTTC.

V is TRBV13 and J is TRBJ2-1; TRBD2 aligns across 8 bases. The J segment lost 9 bases and the V segment lost 4 bases, leaving 5 bases of the junction unmatched. The CDR3 totals 13 residues. CDR1 PRHDT and CDR2 FYEKMQ come from the germline V gene (reference sequence). CDR3: CASSWRTSTEQFF. Here the CDR3 DNA reads TGTGCCAGCAGCTGGAGGACTAGCACTGAGCAGTTCTTC.

In this sample, this clonotype turned up many times. This chain links TRBV7-2 with TRBJ2-3; 10 bases are shared with TRBD1. The germline V gene has CDR1 SGHTA and CDR2 FQGNSA. The V gene end was trimmed by 2 bases and the J gene end by 7 bases; junction bases not matched to a gene: 6. This CDR3 comprises 15 residues. DNA for the CDR3: TGTGCCAGCAGCTTACCAAGGACAGGGGGAAATACGCAGTATTTT. Protein sequence: CASSLPRTGGNTQYF.

The J gene is TRBJ2-1, the V gene TRBV20-1; 10 bases agree with TRBD2. After removal of 1 base from V and 7 bases from J, the junction contained 7 bases not matched to a gene. CDR3 length equals 15 residues. The V gene's germline CDR1 is DFQATT and CDR2 SNEGSKA (reference sequence). CDR3 loop: CSARASGGASNEQFF. DNA for the CDR3: TGCAGTGCTAGAGCGAGCGGGGGGGCTAGTAATGAGCAGTTCTTC.

About this clonotype: A single base separates this from a much larger clone, so it may be a read error. The rearrangement joins TRBV2 to TRBJ2-1; the D gene is possibly TRBD2 (5 bases). The germline V gene has CDR1 SNHLY and CDR2 FYNNEI. CDR3 length: 11 residues. V was pared by 3 bases and J by 8 bases, with 5 bases between. The CDR3 here is CASSDGDEQFF. CDR3 DNA sequence: TGTGCCAGCAGTGACGGGGATGAGCAGTTCTTC.

This clonotype was found many times. V gene TRBV2 combines with J gene TRBJ2-7, with D tentatively TRBD2 (5 bases). The germline gives CDR1 SNHLY, CDR2 FYNNEI. V lost 6 bases and J lost 7, with 16 bases in between. The CDR3 spans 13 residues. The CDR3 bases are TGTGCCAGCAGAAGTCGGCTACTAGAGGAGCAGTACTTC. Translation gives CASRSRLLEEQYF.

This clonotype was picked up a small number of times. CDR3 nucleotides: TGCGCCAGCAGCCAAGGAGGAGGGAGAGGCCACGAGCAGTACTTC. It yields the protein CASSQGGGRGHEQYF. This chain connects TRBV4-3 to TRBJ2-7, with D tentatively TRBD2 (6 bases). The CDR3 loop spans 15 amino acids. The germline V gene has CDR1 LGHNA and CDR2 YSLEER. Trimming stripped 1 base from V and 5 bases from J, with 15 bases between.

For this clonotype: This likely comes from a read error, as the CDR3 has no conserved phenylalanine or tryptophan at its end. The DNA is omitted, as the CDR3 cannot be located on it reliably, and the CDR3 follows TCRdb's listing. The chain has TRBV20-1 and TRBJ2-5; TRBD1 is the table's D call, not checked against the DNA. The CDR3 length equals 12 residues, ends included. From germline, CDR1 is DFQATT and CDR2 SNEGSKA (reference sequence). CDR3 sequence reads: CSATLGTGHLRL.

The chain is built from TRBV4-3 and TRBJ1-4; D is uncertain. CDR1 and CDR2 from the germline V gene are LGHNA and YSLEER. This CDR3 spans 15 amino acids. Trimming took 3 bases from V and 6 from J, leaving 14 bases between them. The CDR3 loop reads CASSQDGRVYEKLFF. The CDR3, as DNA: TGCGCCAGCAGCCAGGACGGACGGGTCTATGAAAAACTGTTTTTT.